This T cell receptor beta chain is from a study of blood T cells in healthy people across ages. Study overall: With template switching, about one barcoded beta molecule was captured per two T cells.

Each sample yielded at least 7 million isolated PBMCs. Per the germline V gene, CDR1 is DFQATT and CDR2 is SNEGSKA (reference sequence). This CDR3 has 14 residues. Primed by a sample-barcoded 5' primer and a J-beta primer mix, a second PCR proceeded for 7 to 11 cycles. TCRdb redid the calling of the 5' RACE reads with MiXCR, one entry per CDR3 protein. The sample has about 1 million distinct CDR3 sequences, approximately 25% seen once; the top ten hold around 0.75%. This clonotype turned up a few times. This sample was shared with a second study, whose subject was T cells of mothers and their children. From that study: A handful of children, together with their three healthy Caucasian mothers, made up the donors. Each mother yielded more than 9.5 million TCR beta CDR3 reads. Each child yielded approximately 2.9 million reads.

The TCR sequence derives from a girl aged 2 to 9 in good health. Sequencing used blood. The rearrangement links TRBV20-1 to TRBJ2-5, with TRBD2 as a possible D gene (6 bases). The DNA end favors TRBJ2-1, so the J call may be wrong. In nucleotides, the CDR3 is TGCAGTGCTATCCTAGCGAGGGTGGGCAATGAGCAGTTCTTC. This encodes CSAILARVGNEQFF.